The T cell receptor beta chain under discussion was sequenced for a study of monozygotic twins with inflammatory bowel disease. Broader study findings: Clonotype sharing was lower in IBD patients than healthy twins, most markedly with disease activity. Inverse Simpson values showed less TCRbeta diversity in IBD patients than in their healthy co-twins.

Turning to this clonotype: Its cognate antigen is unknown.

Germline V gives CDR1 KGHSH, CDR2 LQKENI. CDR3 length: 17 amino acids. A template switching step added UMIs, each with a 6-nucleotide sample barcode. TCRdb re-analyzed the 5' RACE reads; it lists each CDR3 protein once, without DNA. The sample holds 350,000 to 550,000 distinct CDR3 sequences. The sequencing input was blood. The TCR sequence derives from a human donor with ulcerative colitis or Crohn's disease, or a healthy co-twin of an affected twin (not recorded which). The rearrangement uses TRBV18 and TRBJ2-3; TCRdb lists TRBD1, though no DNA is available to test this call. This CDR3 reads CASSPVQGAGGTDTQYF.